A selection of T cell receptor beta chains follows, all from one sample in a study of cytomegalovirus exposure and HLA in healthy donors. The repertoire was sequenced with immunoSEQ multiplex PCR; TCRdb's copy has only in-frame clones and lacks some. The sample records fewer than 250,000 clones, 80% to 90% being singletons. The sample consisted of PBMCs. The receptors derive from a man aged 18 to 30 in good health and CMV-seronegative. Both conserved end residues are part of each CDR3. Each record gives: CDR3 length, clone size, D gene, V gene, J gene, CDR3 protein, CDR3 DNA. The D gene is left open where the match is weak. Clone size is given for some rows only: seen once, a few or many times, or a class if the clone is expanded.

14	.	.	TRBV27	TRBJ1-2	CASKKQGWNYGYTF	TGTGCCAGCAAAAAACAGGGCTGGAACTATGGCTACACCTTC
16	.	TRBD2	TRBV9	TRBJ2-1	CASSVQDSGGLGEQFF	TGTGCCAGCAGCGTACAAGATAGCGGGGGCCTTGGTGAGCAGTTCTTC
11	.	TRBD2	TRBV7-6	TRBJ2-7	CASSQGGEQYF	TGTGCCAGCTCCCAGGGAGGGGAGCAGTACTTC
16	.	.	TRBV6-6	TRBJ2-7	CASSSGRTGFSYEQYF	TGTGCCAGCAGTTCAGGGAGAACAGGGTTCTCCTACGAGCAGTACTTC
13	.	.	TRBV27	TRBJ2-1	CASSSSPQVEQFF	TGTGCCAGCAGTTCAAGCCCTCAAGTTGAGCAGTTCTTC
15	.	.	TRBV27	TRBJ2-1	CASSLGTPRYNEQFF	TGTGCCAGCAGTTTGGGGACTCCACGGTACAATGAGCAGTTCTTC
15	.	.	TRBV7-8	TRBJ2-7	CASSPGRARTYEQYF	TGTGCCAGCAGCCCCGGCAGGGCAAGAACCTACGAGCAGTACTTC
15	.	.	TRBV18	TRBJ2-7	CASSRIELAIYEQYF	TGTGCCAGCTCCCGAATCGAATTAGCGATCTACGAGCAGTACTTC
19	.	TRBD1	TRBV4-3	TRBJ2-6	CASSQDSGDSYSGANVLTF	TGCGCCAGCAGCCAAGATTCTGGGGACAGTTACTCTGGGGCCAACGTCCTGACTTTC
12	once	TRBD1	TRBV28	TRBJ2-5	CASRKGAKTQYF	TGTGCCAGCAGAAAGGGGGCGAAGACCCAGTACTTC
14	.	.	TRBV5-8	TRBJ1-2	CASSFGGPTGGYTF	TGTGCCAGCAGCTTTGGAGGCCCCACGGGTGGCTACACCTTC
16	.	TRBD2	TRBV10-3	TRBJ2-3	CAISEGLAGATDTQYF	TGTGCCATCAGTGAGGGACTAGCGGGGGCCACAGATACGCAGTATTTT
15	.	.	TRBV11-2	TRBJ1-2	CASSLEGAANYGYTF	TGTGCCAGCAGCTTAGAAGGGGCCGCTAACTATGGCTACACCTTC
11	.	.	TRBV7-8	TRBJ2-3	CASSFQYTQYF	TGTGCCAGCAGCTTTCAATATACGCAGTATTTT
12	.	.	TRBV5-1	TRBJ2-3	CASSMMGDTQYF	TGCGCCAGCAGCATGATGGGCGATACGCAGTATTTT
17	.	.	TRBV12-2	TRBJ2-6	CASRTREGLSGANVLTF	TGTGCAAGTCGAACTCGGGAGGGCCTTTCGGGGGCCAACGTCCTGACTTTC